The present TCR beta chain was sequenced within a study of cytomegalovirus exposure and HLA in healthy donors. Findings of the study overall: The classifier was said to identify cytomegalovirus status with high specificity and sensitivity. The study had only CMV serostatus as immune exposure information. It was taken for granted in presence/absence analyses that sequencing depth across donors was roughly uniform.

The CDR3 length is 18 residues. The trim removed 4 bases at V and 1 base at J, leaving 9 bases unmatched. Per the germline V gene, CDR1 is LGHNA and CDR2 is YSLEER. While unrecorded immune exposures were likely, the donors were nominally healthy when sampled. This clone ranks as medium-sized. Its target is not known. PCR was performed using 60 Vbeta and 13 Jbeta primers. The table came from immunoSEQ multiplex PCR; TCRdb's copy has only in-frame clones and leaves some out. The profile shows 150,000 or so clones, nearly 80% of them singletons. Sequencing used PBMCs. The TCR comes from a woman in her thirties or forties in good health and CMV-seronegative. This chain uses TRBV4-3 with TRBJ2-6; 8 positions match TRBD2. This chain's CDR3 is CASSPYGGGPSGANVLTF. The CDR3 nucleotides are TGCGCCAGCAGCCCGTACGGGGGGGGGCCGTCTGGGGCCAACGTCCTGACTTTC.